The entry below describes one T cell receptor beta chain. Its target is unknown. At one end the junction does not follow the germline gene, possibly because of a read error. These data come from a study of CD8+CD57+ T cells in acquired aplastic anemia. About the research overall: Sorting CD4+ and CD8+ cells gave DNA averaging about 3.3 ug. Study-wide results and limits: Simpson's diversity of CD8+ cells was not significantly different in patients compared with controls. Patients and controls had in common approximately 29 CD8+ CDR3 sequences.

Genomic DNA templated the TCR beta VDJ and CDR3 profiling. Via MiXCR, TCRdb re-called the reads, giving one row per CDR3 protein. The sample consists of 400,000 to 450,000 distinct CDR3 sequences, 65% to 80% of them appearing once. The CDR3 length is 14 residues. CDR1 and CDR2 (germline): SGHVS, FQNEAQ. This receptor was taken from a human donor in good health, serving as a control. The rearrangement links TRBV7-8 to TRBJ1-1; 7 bases are shared with TRBD1. Input material: sorted CD4+, CD8+, or CD8+CD57+ T cells (not recorded which) from PBMCs. This CDR3 is CASSTLQGRDTEAF. The CDR3 DNA is TGTGCCAGCAGCACGTTACAGGGGAGGGACACTGAAGCCTTT.